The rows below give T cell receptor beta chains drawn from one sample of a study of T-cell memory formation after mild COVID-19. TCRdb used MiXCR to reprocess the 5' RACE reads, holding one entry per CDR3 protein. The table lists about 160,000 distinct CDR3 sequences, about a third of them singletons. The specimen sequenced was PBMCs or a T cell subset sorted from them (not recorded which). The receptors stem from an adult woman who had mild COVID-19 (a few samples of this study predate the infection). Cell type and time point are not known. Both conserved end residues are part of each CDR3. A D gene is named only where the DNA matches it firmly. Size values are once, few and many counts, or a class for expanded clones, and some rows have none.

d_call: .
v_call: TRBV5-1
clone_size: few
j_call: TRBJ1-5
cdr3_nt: TGCGCCAGCAGCTTAGACAGTCAATATCAGCCCCAGCATTTT
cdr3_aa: CASSLDSQYQPQHF

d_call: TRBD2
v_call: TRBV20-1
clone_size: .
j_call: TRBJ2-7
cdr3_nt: TGCAGCCCTCTAGCGGAGGGCTACGAGCAGTACTTC
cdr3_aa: CSPLAEGYEQYF

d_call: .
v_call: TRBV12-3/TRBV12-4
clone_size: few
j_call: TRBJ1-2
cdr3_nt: TGTGCCAGCAGTAGGACAGTAGATGGCTACACCTTC
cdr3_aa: CASSRTVDGYTF

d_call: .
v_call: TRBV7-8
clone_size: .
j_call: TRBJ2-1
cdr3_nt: TGTGCCAGCAGCTGGGGGGACACGGGACCTTCCTACAATGAGCAGTTCTTC
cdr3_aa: CASSWGDTGPSYNEQFF

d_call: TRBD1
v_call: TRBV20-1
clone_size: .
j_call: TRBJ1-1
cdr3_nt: TGCAGTGCTAGAGATTCCGGGACAGTTAAAACTGAAGCTTTCTTT
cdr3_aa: CSARDSGTVKTEAFF

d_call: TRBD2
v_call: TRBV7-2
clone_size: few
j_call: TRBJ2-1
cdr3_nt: TGTGCCAGCAGCCCAGCGGTAGCGGGAGTCGTTGAGCAGTTCTTC
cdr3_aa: CASSPAVAGVVEQFF

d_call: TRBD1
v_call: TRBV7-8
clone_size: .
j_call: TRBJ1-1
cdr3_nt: TGTGCCAGCAGCTTTAGGCAGGGGGGCGACACTGAAGCTTTCTTT
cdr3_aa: CASSFRQGGDTEAFF

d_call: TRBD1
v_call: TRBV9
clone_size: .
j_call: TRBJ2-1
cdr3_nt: TGTGCCAGCACCCGTAACGGACAGGCAAACAATGAGCAGTTCTTC
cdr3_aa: CASTRNGQANNEQFF

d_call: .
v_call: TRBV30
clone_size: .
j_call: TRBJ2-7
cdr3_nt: TGTGCCTGGAAAGTTTGGGGGAGCTCCTACGAGCAGTACTTC
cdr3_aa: CAWKVWGSSYEQYF

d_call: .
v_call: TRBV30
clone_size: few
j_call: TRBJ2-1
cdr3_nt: TGTGCCTGGAGTTGGGGATCCTACAATGAGCAGTTCTTC
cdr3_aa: CAWSWGSYNEQFF

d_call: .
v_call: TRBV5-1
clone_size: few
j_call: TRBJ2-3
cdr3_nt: TGCGCCAGCAGCTTTTTGGGCACAGATACGCAGTATTTT
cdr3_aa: CASSFLGTDTQYF

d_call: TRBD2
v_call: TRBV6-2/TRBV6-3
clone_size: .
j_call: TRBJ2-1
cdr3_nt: TGTGCCAGCAGCTTCATAGCGGGACCCTACAATGAGCAGTTCTTC
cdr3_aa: CASSFIAGPYNEQFF

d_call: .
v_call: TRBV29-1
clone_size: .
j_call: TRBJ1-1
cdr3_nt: TGCAGCGTGGATGGACAATCGAACACTGAAGCTTTCTTT
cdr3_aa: CSVDGQSNTEAFF

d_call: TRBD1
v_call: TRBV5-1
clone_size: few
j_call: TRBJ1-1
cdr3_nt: TGCGCCAGCAGCGACCCGACAGGGGGCCTTGAAGCTTTCTTT
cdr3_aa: CASSDPTGGLEAFF

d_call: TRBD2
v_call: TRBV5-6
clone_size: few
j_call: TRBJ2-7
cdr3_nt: TGTGCCAGCAGCTTGGATCCGGCGGGGGACTCCTACGAGCAGTACTTC
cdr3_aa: CASSLDPAGDSYEQYF

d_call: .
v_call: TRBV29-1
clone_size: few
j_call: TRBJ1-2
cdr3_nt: TGCAGCGTGACGCAAAGGGGCGCCTATGGCTACACCTTC
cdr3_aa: CSVTQRGAYGYTF

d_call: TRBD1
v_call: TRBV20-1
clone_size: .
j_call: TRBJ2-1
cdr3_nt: TGCAGTGCTACGTCGACAGGGGAAAGATACAATGAGCAGTTCTTC
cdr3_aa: CSATSTGERYNEQFF

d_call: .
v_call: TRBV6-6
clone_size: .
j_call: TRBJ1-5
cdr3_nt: TGTGCCAGCAGTTACCTTGGGGGGGACGGACTGGGTCAGCCCCAGCATTTT
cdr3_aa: CASSYLGGDGLGQPQHF

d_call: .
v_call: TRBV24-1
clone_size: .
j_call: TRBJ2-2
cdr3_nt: TGTGCCACCAGTGATTTGGGGGCAGGGGACACCGGGGAGCTGTTTTTT
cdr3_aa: CATSDLGAGDTGELFF

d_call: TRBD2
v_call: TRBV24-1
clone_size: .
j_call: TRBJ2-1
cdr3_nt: TGTGCCACCCGTAGCGGGAGAGTCGGGAATGAGCAGTTCTTC
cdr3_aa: CATRSGRVGNEQFF

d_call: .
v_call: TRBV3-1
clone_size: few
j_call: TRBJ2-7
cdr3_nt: TGTGCCAGCAGCCAAGACCAGGGTTCCTACGAGCAGTACTTC
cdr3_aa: CASSQDQGSYEQYF

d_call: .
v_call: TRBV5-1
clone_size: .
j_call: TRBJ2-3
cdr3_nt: TGCGCCAGCGGCGGTAGCACAGATACGCAGTATTTT
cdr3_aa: CASGGSTDTQYF

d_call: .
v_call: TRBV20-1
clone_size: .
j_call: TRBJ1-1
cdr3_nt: TGCAGTGCTAGGGTTGGTGGGGGCATAGAGAACACTGAAGCTTTCTTT
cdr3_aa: CSARVGGGIENTEAFF

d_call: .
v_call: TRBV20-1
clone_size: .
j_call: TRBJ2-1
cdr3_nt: TGCAGTGCTAGAGATCTGGAGCCCTACAATGAGCAGTTCTTC
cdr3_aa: CSARDLEPYNEQFF

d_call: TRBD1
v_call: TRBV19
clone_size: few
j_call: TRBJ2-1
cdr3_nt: TGTGCCACCTCTCGGGACAGCTCCTACAATGAGCAGTTCTTC
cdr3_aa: CATSRDSSYNEQFF

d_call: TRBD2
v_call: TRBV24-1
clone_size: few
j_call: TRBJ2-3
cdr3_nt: TGTGCCACCAGTGATTTCCGGGGGGGCTCCACAGATACGCAGTATTTT
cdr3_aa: CATSDFRGGSTDTQYF

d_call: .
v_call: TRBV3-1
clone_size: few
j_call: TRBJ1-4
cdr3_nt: TGTGCCAGCAGCCCGCAGCATCCCTTCAATGAAAAACTGTTTTTT
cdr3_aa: CASSPQHPFNEKLFF

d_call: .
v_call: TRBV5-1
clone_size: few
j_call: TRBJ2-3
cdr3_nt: TGCGCCAGCAGCCCACTAGGGACTAGCACAGATACGCAGTATTTT
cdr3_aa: CASSPLGTSTDTQYF

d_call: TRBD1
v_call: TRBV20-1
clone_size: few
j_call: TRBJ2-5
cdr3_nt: TGCAGTGCTAGAGGGGACAGGGGATTCGAAGAGACCCAGTACTTC
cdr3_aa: CSARGDRGFEETQYF

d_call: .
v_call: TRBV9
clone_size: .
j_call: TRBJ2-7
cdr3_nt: TGTGCCAGCAGCGTAGAATGGGGAGCGACCTCCTACGAGCAGTACTTC
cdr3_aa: CASSVEWGATSYEQYF

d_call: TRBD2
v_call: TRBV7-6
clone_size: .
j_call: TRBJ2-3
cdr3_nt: TGTGCCAGCAGGGATTCCGGGACTAGCGGGAGATCGGGGCAGTATTTT
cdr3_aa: CASRDSGTSGRSGQYF

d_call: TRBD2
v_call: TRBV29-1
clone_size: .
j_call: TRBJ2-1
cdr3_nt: TGCAGCGGGACTAGCAAACACAATGAGCAGTTCTTC
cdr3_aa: CSGTSKHNEQFF

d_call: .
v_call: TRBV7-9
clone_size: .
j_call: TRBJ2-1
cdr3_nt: TGTGCCAGCAGCTTATCGGTGGGGCTTGAGCAGTTCTTC
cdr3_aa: CASSLSVGLEQFF

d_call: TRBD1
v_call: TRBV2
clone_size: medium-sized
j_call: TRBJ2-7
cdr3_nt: TGTGCCAGCAGTGTAAAACTGATGGGACAGGGTACCCCCGAGCAGTACTTC
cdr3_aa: CASSVKLMGQGTPEQYF

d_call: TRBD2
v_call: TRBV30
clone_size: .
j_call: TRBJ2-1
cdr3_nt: TGTGCCTGGAGCGACACTATCGGACTAGCGGGACGGGAGCAGTTCTTC
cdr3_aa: CAWSDTIGLAGREQFF

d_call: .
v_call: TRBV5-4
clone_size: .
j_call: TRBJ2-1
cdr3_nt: TGTGCCAGCAGCTTCCTGAGGATTGCGGGTGACTCTGAGCAGTTCTTC
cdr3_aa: CASSFLRIAGDSEQFF

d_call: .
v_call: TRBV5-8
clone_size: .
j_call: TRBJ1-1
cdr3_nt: TGTGCCAGCAGCTTGGACCAATACACTGAAGCTTTCTTT
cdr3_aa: CASSLDQYTEAFF

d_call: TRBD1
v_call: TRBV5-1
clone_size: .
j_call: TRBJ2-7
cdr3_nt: TGCGCCAGCATAGACAGGGGTTGGTCCTACGAGCAGTACTTC
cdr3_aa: CASIDRGWSYEQYF

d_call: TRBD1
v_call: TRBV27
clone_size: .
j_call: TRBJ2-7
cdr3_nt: TGTGCCAGCAGGACCCACCTTGGGACAGAATCCTACGAGCAGTACTTC
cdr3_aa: CASRTHLGTESYEQYF

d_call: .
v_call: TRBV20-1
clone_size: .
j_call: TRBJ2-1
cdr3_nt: TGCAGTGCCTACAGGGGACTAGAATCGGATGAGCAGTTCTTC
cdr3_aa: CSAYRGLESDEQFF

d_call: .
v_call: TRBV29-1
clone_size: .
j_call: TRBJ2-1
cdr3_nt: TGCAGCGTTGAAGGTCTGTCGCGTGGGGCCTACAATGAGCAGTTCTTC
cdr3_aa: CSVEGLSRGAYNEQFF

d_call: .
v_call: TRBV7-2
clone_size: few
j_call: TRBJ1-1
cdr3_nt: TGTGCCAGCACCCTCTGGGATGGCACTGAAGCTTTCTTT
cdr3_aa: CASTLWDGTEAFF

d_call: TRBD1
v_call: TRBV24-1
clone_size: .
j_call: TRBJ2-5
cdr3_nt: TGTGCCACCAGTGATTCCGGGACAGTAGAGACCCAGTACTTC
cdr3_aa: CATSDSGTVETQYF

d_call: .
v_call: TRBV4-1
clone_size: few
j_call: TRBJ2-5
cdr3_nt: TGCGCCAGCAGCCTAGGGACCCCTTCCCCAGGGAAAGGAGAGACCCAGTACTTC
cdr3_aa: CASSLGTPSPGKGETQYF

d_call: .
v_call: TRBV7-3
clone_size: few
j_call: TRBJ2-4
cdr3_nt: TGTGCCAGCAGCTTCCCCGCGGCACGAACCAAAAACATTCAGTACTTC
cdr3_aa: CASSFPAARTKNIQYF

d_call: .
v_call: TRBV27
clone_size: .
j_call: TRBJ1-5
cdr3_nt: TGTGCCAGCAGTCTCATCAATCCTCGGGACACAGATCAGCCCCAGCATTTT
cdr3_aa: CASSLINPRDTDQPQHF

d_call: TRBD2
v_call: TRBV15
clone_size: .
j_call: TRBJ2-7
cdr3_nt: TGTGCCACCAGCAGAGAGGGGACTAGCGGATGGGGTCGGAACGAGCAGTACTTC
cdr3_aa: CATSREGTSGWGRNEQYF

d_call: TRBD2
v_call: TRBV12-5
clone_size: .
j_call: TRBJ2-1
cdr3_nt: TGTGCTAGTGTGCGGGGGTCCTCCTACAATGAGCAGTTCTTC
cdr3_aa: CASVRGSSYNEQFF

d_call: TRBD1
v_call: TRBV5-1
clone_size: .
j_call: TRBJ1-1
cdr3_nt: TGCGCCAGCAGGGGACTCGGGGACAGGAACACTGAAGCTTTCTTT
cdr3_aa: CASRGLGDRNTEAFF

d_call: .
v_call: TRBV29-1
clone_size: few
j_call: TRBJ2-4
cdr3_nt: TGCAGCGGTTATGGAGGATCAGCCAAAAACATTCAGTACTTC
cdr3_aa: CSGYGGSAKNIQYF

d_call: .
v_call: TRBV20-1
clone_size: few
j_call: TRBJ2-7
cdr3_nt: TGCAGTGCTAGAGAGGCCTTCTACGAGCAGTACTTC
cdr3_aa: CSAREAFYEQYF

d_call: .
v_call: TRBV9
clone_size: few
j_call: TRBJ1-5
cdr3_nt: TGTGCCAGCAGCCCGACCAGTGGCAATCAGCCCCAGCATTTT
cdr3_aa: CASSPTSGNQPQHF